A single sample gave rise to the 16 T cell receptor beta chains below, sequenced in a study of beta chain features in type 1 diabetes. Sequenced material consisted of expressed TCRB transcripts (all of the isolated RNA was reverse transcribed). Only in-frame clones appear in the TCRdb table, and some are missing; sequencing was by immunoSEQ multiplex PCR. The table includes fewer than 550,000 clones, 10% to 12% detected once. Sample: naive CD4+ T cells from blood. These receptors were taken from a woman younger than 35 in good health.

This clone was seen only a few times. As DNA, the CDR3 is TGTGCCAGCAGTGATAAGTCGGTACAGGTCTCCTACGAGCAGTACTTC. It yields the protein CASSDKSVQVSYEQYF. The V call is TRBV25-1, the J call TRBJ2-7, with a weak D call TRBD1 (5 bases). The V and J ends lost 3 bases and 0 bases respectively, with 15 bases between them. CDR1 is MGHDK and CDR2 is SYGVNS in the germline V gene. The CDR3 has 16 amino acids.

This clone was seen a few times. The rearrangement uses TRBV2 and TRBJ2-5, with no clear D. Germline V gene data show CDR1 as SNHLY and CDR2 as FYNNEI. V gave up 8 bases and J gave up 5 bases, with 6 bases separating them. The CDR3 contains 10 residues. The CDR3 nucleotides read TGTGCCAGCTACCGGGAGACCCAGTACTTC. The encoded protein is CASYRETQYF. Drawing the rest from reference TRBV2 and TRBJ2-5, the complete variable domain is EPEVTQTPSHQVTQMGQEVILRCVPISNHLYFYWYRQILGQKVEFLVSFYNNEISEKSEIFDDQFSVERPDGSNFTLKIRSTKLEDSAMYFCASYRETQYFGPGTRLLVL.

V gene TRBV7-3 combines with J gene TRBJ2-2; 7 bases align to TRBD2. V trimming: 5 bases; J trimming: 5 bases; junction bases outside the gene matches: 2. The CDR3 spans 13 residues. CDR1 SGHTA and CDR2 FQGTGA come from the germline V gene. CDR3: CASSPGGTGELFF. CDR3 in DNA: TGTGCCAGCAGCCCCGGGGGGACCGGGGAGCTGTTTTTT.

The rearrangement joins TRBV27 to TRBJ2-7; possibly TRBD1 or TRBD2 for D (5 bases each). CDR3 length: 16 amino acids. Germline V lookup: CDR1 MNHEY, CDR2 SMNVEV (reference sequence). Between the trimmed V and J ends, which lost 0 bases and 0 bases, there was a span of 12 bases. Written as DNA, the CDR3 is TGTGCCAGCAGTTTATCGGGGACGGGGAACTCCTACGAGCAGTACTTC. Translation: CASSLSGTGNSYEQYF.

This clone was seen a few times. The same CDR3 arises from other DNA sequences in this sample as well. This chain joins TRBV9 and TRBJ2-7, with D unclear. In germline, CDR1 is SGDLS, CDR2 YYNGEE. Trimming shortened V by 0 bases and J by 2 bases, and 9 bases separated the two germline ends. There are 14 residues in the CDR3. The CDR3 loop is CASSVDGLTYEQYF. The CDR3 nucleotides read TGTGCCAGCAGCGTAGATGGGTTAACCTACGAGCAGTACTTC.

This clone turned up a few times. Other DNA sequences in the sample encode the same CDR3. The genes are TRBV7-2 and TRBJ1-2; TRBD1 is a possible D gene (6 bases). The CDR3 runs to 12 residues. The V and J ends lost 4 bases and 7 bases respectively, with 10 bases between them. Germline V gene lookup returns CDR1 SGHTA and CDR2 FQGNSA. CDR3 sequence (DNA): TGTGCCAGCAGCTCGACAGGCTCTGGCTACACCTTC. This gives the protein CASSSTGSGYTF.

V usage is TRBV7-2 and J usage is TRBJ2-3, with D hard to call. In germline, CDR1 is SGHTA, CDR2 FQGNSA. V was pared by 5 bases and J by 7 bases, with 10 bases between. There are 12 residues in the CDR3. The CDR3 DNA reads as TGTGCCAGCAGCATAACGAGCAATACGCAGTATTTT. Encoded protein: CASSITSNTQYF.

This chain links TRBV9 with TRBJ2-7; 7 bases map to TRBD1. Germline V lookup: CDR1 SGDLS, CDR2 YYNGEE. V was clipped by 3 bases and J by 6 bases; unmatched bases: 3. The CDR3 is 12 residues long. The CDR3 DNA is TGTGCCAGCAGCGGTGACAGGGCCGAGCAGTACTTC. Residues: CASSGDRAEQYF.

For the CDR3, the DNA is TGTGCCAGCAGCTTTGCAGCCGATTCTGAAGCTTTCTTT. This encodes CASSFAADSEAFF. V and J are TRBV7-2 and TRBJ1-1; the D is unclear. The ends were cut back, 3 bases at V and 6 bases at J, with 11 bases in the middle. The CDR3 is 13 residues long. CDR1 is SGHTA and CDR2 is FQGNSA in the germline V gene. Full variable domain (remainder filled in from reference TRBV7-2 and TRBJ1-1): GAGVSQSPSNKVTEKGKDVELRCDPISGHTALYWYRQSLGQGLEFLIYFQGNSAPDKSGLPSDRFSAERTGGSVSTLTIQRTQQEDSAVYLCASSFAADSEAFFGQGTRLTVV.

The rearrangement links TRBV19 to TRBJ1-1; the D gene is possibly TRBD1 (5 bases). The length of the CDR3 is 15 residues. V lost 1 base and J 4 bases, leaving 13 bases between the germline ends. Germline V gene lookup returns CDR1 LNHDA and CDR2 SQIVND (reference sequence). In DNA form, the CDR3 reads TGTGCCAGTAGTATAGCACCAGGGTCGAGCACTGAAGCTTTCTTT. Protein product: CASSIAPGSSTEAFF.

The chain couples TRBV29-1 to TRBJ2-3; 8 bases are shared with TRBD2. The V gene end was trimmed by 6 bases and the J gene end by 4 bases; junction bases not matched to a gene: 3. The CDR3 runs 12 residues. Germline CDR1 SQVTM, CDR2 ANQGSEA. The CDR3 reads CSVGGAADTQYF. The CDR3 DNA reads TGCAGCGTCGGGGGGGCAGCAGATACGCAGTATTTT.

This rearrangement joins TRBV7-9 to TRBJ1-2; D is ambiguous. The CDR3 is 14 amino acids. CDR1 is SEHNR and CDR2 is FQNEAQ in the germline V gene (reference sequence). V was shortened by 2 bases and J by 2 bases, with 9 bases between the two germline ends. CDR3: CASSLTSINYGYTF. The DNA of the CDR3 is TGTGCCAGCAGCTTAACCTCGATCAACTATGGCTACACCTTC.

The chain joins TRBV27 to TRBJ1-1, with D hard to call. Germline CDR1 and CDR2: MNHEY and SMNVEV (reference sequence). This CDR3 has 14 amino acids. Trimming removed 4 bases from V and 6 bases from J, with 15 bases in between. The CDR3 protein is CASSSQVSWPEAFF. CDR3 nucleotides: TGTGCCAGCAGTTCCCAGGTAAGCTGGCCTGAAGCTTTCTTT.

This clone was found a few times. CDR3 residues: CASSYQDRSSYNEQFF. CDR3 nucleotide sequence: TGTGCCAGCAGTTATCAGGACAGGAGCTCCTACAATGAGCAGTTCTTC. The chain combines TRBV6-5 with TRBJ2-1; 7 positions agree with TRBD1. Germline CDR1 is MNHEY and CDR2 is SVGAGI. The CDR3 is made up of 16 amino acids. V gave up 3 bases and J gave up 0 bases; unmatched junction bases: 5.

The rearrangement uses TRBV7-3 and TRBJ1-6, with 8 bases aligning to TRBD1. Trimming at V came to 4 bases and at J to 6 bases, leaving 2 bases not matched to a gene. The length of the CDR3 is 14 residues. The V gene's germline CDR1 is SGHTA and CDR2 FQGTGA. The CDR3 sequence is CASSSQGANSPLHF. CDR3 bases: TGTGCCAGCAGCTCCCAGGGGGCTAATTCACCCCTCCACTTT.

V is TRBV7-2 and J is TRBJ2-3; TRBD2 matches 10 bases. The CDR3 totals 18 residues. Per germline, CDR1 SGHTA and CDR2 FQGNSA. V was clipped by 5 bases and J by 2 bases; unmatched bases: 13. The CDR3: CASSPYPLAGLITDTQYF. In nucleotides, the CDR3 is TGTGCCAGCAGCCCCTACCCACTAGCGGGGCTAATCACAGATACGCAGTATTTT.